A selection of T cell receptor beta chains follows, all from one sample in a study of OX40 agonist ivuxolimab in advanced cancers. The data were produced by immunoSEQ multiplex PCR, yet TCRdb's version contains in-frame clones alone and is incomplete. The sample lists some 86,000 clones, more than 80% seen once, with about 8.5% in the top ten. Sequences were derived from CD4+ or CD8+ T cells sorted from blood, sampled in a trial of the OX40 agonist ivuxolimab. Receptors were obtained from an adult with an advanced solid tumor such as melanoma, head and neck, liver or kidney cancer. The CDR3 runs from the conserved cysteine through the conserved F or W. A D gene is named only where the DNA matches it firmly. Some rows mark clone size as missing; the rest say once, few, many or name a class of expanded clone.

J: TRBJ2-5
V: TRBV7-9
size: once
D: NA
CDR3: CASSPRQSGVQETQYF
DNA: TGTGCCAGCAGCCCCCGGCAATCAGGGGTCCAAGAGACCCAGTACTTC

J: TRBJ2-7
V: TRBV5-4
size: NA
D: NA
CDR3: CASSFGAGEQYF
DNA: TGTGCCAGCAGCTTTGGAGCTGGCGAGCAGTACTTC

J: TRBJ2-1
V: TRBV5-4
size: NA
D: NA
CDR3: CASSSQGRTYNEQFF
DNA: TGTGCCAGCAGCTCACAGGGACGCACCTACAATGAGCAGTTCTTC

J: TRBJ2-7
V: TRBV28
size: NA
D: NA
CDR3: CASRIGAYEQYF
DNA: TGTGCCAGCAGGATTGGAGCGTACGAGCAGTACTTC

J: TRBJ1-2
V: TRBV11-2
size: NA
D: TRBD1
CDR3: CASSLGTGMADGYTF
DNA: TGTGCCAGCAGCTTAGGGACAGGGATGGCCGATGGCTACACCTTC

J: TRBJ2-5
V: TRBV5-1
size: NA
D: TRBD1
CDR3: CASSLWGVRDRTETQYF
DNA: TGCGCCAGCAGCTTGTGGGGCGTTCGGGACAGGACAGAGACCCAGTACTTC

J: TRBJ2-1
V: TRBV7-3
size: once
D: NA
CDR3: CASRLTDKGTSYNEQFF
DNA: TGTGCCAGCAGACTTACTGATAAGGGGACCTCCTACAATGAGCAGTTCTTC

J: TRBJ2-5
V: TRBV7-9
size: NA
D: TRBD2
CDR3: CASSLAVSGTIQETQYF
DNA: TGTGCCAGCAGCTTAGCGGTCAGCGGGACGATCCAAGAGACCCAGTACTTC

J: TRBJ1-2
V: TRBV4-1
size: NA
D: TRBD1
CDR3: CASSQWPGQSYGYTF
DNA: TGCGCCAGCAGCCAATGGCCGGGACAGTCTTATGGCTACACCTTC

J: TRBJ1-1
V: TRBV7-8
size: NA
D: TRBD1
CDR3: CASSLRQGARTEAFF
DNA: TGTGCCAGCAGCTTAAGACAGGGGGCAAGGACTGAAGCTTTCTTT

J: TRBJ1-5
V: TRBV19
size: few
D: NA
CDR3: CASSSTGSNQPQHF
DNA: TGTGCCAGTAGTTCGACAGGATCCAATCAGCCCCAGCATTTT

J: TRBJ1-5
V: TRBV6-5
size: NA
D: NA
CDR3: CASSYFRPLGNQPQHF
DNA: TGTGCCAGCAGTTACTTCCGGCCCTTGGGCAATCAGCCCCAGCATTTT

J: TRBJ1-4
V: TRBV5-4
size: NA
D: NA
CDR3: CASSLAADPFNEKLFF
DNA: TGTGCCAGCAGCTTGGCGGCAGATCCTTTTAATGAAAAACTGTTTTTT

J: TRBJ2-3
V: TRBV11-3
size: NA
D: NA
CDR3: CASSLDLSARSTDTQYF
DNA: TGTGCCAGCAGCTTAGATTTAAGCGCACGAAGCACAGATACGCAGTATTTT

J: TRBJ2-7
V: TRBV5-1
size: NA
D: NA
CDR3: CASSLLGAEQYF
DNA: TGCGCCAGCAGCTTGTTGGGGGCCGAGCAGTACTTC

J: TRBJ1-2
V: TRBV6-6
size: NA
D: NA
CDR3: CASSLSDSNYGYTF
DNA: TGTGCCAGCAGTCTATCGGACTCCAACTATGGCTACACCTTC